This record concerns one T cell receptor (beta chain) sequence. Germline V gene data show CDR1 as LGHDT and CDR2 as YNNKEL (reference sequence). The ends were cut back, 1 base at V and 4 bases at J, with 7 bases in the middle. The CDR3 extends over 13 amino acids. Original processing notes: Estimation of nucleated cell counts relied on the amplification of reference gene primers. Libraries were prepared by immunoSEQ multiplex PCR; TCRdb keeps only in-frame clonotypes and omits some of them. V and J calls and clone size follow that table, whereas D and trimming were derived from the DNA. This sample yields approximately 270,000 clones, of which just under 85% are seen a single time; 8.9% belongs to the top ten. The sample is drawn from a study of blood T cell repertoires in COVID-19. Study context: The analysed material was cDNA or gDNA that came from T cells, B-cell-depleted T cells, or PBMCs.

The sequenced sample consisted of peripheral blood. The chain recombines TRBV3-1 (or the pseudogene TRBV3-2) with TRBJ1-1; D is unclear. This TCR was sampled from an elderly man with acute or convalescent COVID-19. This chain's CDR3 is CASSQVAGTEAFF. CDR3 nucleotide sequence: TGTGCCAGCAGCCAAGTCGCGGGCACTGAAGCTTTCTTT.